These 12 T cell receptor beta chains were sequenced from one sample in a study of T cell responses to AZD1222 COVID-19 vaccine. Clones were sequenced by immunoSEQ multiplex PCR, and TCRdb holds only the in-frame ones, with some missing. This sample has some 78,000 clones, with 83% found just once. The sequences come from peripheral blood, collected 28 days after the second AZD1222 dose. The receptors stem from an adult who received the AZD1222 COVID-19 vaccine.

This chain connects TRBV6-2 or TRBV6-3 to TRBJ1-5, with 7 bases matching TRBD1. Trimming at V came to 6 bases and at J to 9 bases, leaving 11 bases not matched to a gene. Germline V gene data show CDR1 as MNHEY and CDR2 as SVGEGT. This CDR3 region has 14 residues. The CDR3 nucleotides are TGTGCCAGCAGCCGGGACTCTTCAGGGGGGCCCCAGCATTTT. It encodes CASSRDSSGGPQHF.

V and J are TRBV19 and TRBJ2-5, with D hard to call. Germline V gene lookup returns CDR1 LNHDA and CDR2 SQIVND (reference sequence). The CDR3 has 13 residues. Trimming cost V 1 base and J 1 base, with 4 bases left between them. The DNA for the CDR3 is TGTGCCAGTAGTATAGGACGCCAAGAGACCCAGTACTTC. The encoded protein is CASSIGRQETQYF.

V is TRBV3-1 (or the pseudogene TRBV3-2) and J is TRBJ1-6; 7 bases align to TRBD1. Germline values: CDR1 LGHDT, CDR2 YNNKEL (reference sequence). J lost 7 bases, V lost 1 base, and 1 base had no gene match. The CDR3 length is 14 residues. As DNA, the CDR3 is TGTGCCAGCAGCCAAGGACAGGGAAATTCACCCCTCCACTTT. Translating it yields CASSQGQGNSPLHF.

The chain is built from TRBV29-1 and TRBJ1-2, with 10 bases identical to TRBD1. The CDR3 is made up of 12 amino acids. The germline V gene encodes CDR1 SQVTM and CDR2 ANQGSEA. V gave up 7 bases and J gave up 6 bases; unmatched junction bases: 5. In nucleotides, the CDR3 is TGCAGCGCCCTGGGACAGGGGAATGGCTACACCTTC. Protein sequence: CSALGQGNGYTF.

The CDR3: CASSLARHSSGANVLTF. The CDR3 DNA reads TGTGCCAGCAGCTTAGCCCGCCATAGCTCTGGGGCCAACGTCCTGACTTTC. This sequence joins TRBV7-9 and TRBJ2-6; D remains ambiguous. V dropped 0 bases and J dropped 0 bases, with 9 bases sitting between them. There are 17 residues in the CDR3. Germline CDR1 is SEHNR and CDR2 is FQNEAQ (reference sequence).

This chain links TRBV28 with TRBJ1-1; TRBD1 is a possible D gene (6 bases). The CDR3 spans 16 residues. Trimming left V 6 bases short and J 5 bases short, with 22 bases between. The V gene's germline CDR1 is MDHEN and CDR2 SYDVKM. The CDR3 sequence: CASSHRVGGRLTEAFF. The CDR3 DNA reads TGTGCCAGCAGCCATCGGGTGGGGGGCAGGCTAACTGAAGCTTTCTTT.

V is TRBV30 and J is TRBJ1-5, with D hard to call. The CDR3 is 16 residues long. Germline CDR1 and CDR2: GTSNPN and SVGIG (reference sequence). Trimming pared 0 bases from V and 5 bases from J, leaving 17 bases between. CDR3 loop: CAWSVRGRRVDQPQHF. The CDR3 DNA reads TGTGCCTGGAGTGTACGAGGTCGAAGGGTCGATCAGCCCCAGCATTTT.

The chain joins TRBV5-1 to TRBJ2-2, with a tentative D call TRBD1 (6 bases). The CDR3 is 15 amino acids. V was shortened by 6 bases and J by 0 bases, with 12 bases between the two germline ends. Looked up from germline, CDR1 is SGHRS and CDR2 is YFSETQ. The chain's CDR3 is CASNRDAANTGELFF. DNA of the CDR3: TGCGCCAGCAACAGGGACGCTGCGAACACCGGGGAGCTGTTTTTT.

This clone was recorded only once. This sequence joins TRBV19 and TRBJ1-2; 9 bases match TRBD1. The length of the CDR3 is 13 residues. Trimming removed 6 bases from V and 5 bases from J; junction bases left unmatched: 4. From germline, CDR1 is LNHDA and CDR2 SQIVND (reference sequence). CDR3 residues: CASRGQGGYGYTF. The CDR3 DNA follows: TGTGCCAGTAGGGGACAGGGAGGGTATGGCTACACCTTC.

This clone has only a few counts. The CDR3, as DNA: TGTGCCAGCAGCTTGGGGCCCGGACAGGGGAACACTGAAGCTTTCTTT. Translated, it gives CASSLGPGQGNTEAFF. The V call is TRBV5-4, the J call TRBJ1-1, with 8 bases aligning to TRBD1. CDR1 is SGHNT and CDR2 is YYREEE in the germline V gene (reference sequence). The CDR3 runs 16 residues. The V gene end was trimmed by 0 bases and the J gene end by 1 base; junction bases not matched to a gene: 5.

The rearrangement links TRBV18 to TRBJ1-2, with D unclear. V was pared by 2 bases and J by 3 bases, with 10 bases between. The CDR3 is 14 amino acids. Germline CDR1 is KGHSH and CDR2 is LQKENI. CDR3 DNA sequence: TGTGCCAGCTCACCAGCGGGGAGGGACTATGGCTACACCTTC. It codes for CASSPAGRDYGYTF.

The CDR3 loop reads CASSLTGLTNEKLFF. In nucleotides, the CDR3 is TGTGCCAGCAGTTTGACAGGGCTAACTAATGAAAAACTGTTTTTT. The rearrangement joins TRBV28 to TRBJ1-4, with TRBD1 identical over 7 bases. After removal of 3 bases from V and 1 base from J, the junction contained 2 bases not matched to a gene. Germline CDR1 is MDHEN and CDR2 is SYDVKM. This CDR3 has 15 amino acids.